This TCR beta chain was captured by sequencing in a study of blood T cell repertoires in COVID-19. Profiled with immunoSEQ multiplex PCR; TCRdb holds only in-frame clones, not every one. The sample carries 200,000 to 300,000 clones, 75% to 90% recorded once. The clonotype originates from a man aged 30 to 45 with active or convalescent COVID-19. Input material: peripheral blood.

The CDR3 nucleotides are TGCGCCAGCAGCCAACCCAGGCGGGGACTCAATGAAAAACTGTTTTTT. It yields the protein CASSQPRRGLNEKLFF. The gene calls are TRBV4-1 and TRBJ1-4; D is perhaps TRBD1 (5 bases). The CDR3 length is 16 residues. V shed 2 bases and J shed 5 bases, with 15 bases lying between them. The germline V gene has CDR1 MGHRA and CDR2 YSYEKL.